Sequencing of this TCR beta chain was carried out in a study of shared clonotypes between healthy human individuals. The CDR3 sequence is 18 residues long. Per the germline V gene, CDR1 is SQVTM and CDR2 is ANQGSEA. Trimming at V came to 2 bases and at J to 0 bases, leaving 7 bases not matched to a gene. Profiling relied on immunoSEQ multiplex PCR, and the TCRdb table lists in-frame clones only, not all of them. In the table there are more than 400,000 clones, roughly 95% of which are singletons. The TCR sequence derives from a woman in her thirties in good health. The sample was naive CD4+ T cells sorted from blood. Stated subset: CD45RA+ positively selected. This chain links TRBV29-1 with TRBJ2-2, with 12 bases identical to TRBD2. DNA for the CDR3: TGCAGCGTTGAACGGCTAGCGGGAGGGATCGCGAACACCGGGGAGCTGTTTTTT. It translates to CSVERLAGGIANTGELFF.